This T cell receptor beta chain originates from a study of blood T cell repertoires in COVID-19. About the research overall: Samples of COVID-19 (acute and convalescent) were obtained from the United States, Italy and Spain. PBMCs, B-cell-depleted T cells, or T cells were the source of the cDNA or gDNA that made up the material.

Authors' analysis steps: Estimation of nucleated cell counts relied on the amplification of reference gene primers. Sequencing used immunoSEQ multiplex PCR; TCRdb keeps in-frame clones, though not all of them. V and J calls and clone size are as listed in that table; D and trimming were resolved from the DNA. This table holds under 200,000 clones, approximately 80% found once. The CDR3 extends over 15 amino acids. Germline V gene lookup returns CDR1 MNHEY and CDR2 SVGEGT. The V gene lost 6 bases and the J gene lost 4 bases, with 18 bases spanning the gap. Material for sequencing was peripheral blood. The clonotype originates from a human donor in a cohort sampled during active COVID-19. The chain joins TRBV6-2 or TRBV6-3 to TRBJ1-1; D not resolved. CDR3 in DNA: TGTGCCAGCAGCTCACAGACGAGCGGGGTCACTGAAGCTTTCTTT. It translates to CASSSQTSGVTEAFF.